This T cell receptor (beta chain) was found in a study of Ad26.COV2.S vaccination and SARS-CoV-2 variants. The treatment here: around 19 received Ad26.COV2.S at low or high dose, single or two shots; roughly five received placebo; per-sample allocation not given. Vaccine and placebo recipients were sampled on day 63 after the first injection. The CDR3 has 12 amino acids. The V gene lost 5 bases and the J gene lost 4 bases, with 9 bases spanning the gap. Germline CDR1 reads SGHTA; CDR2 reads FQGTGA. This clone came up many times. Libraries were prepared by immunoSEQ multiplex PCR; TCRdb keeps only in-frame clonotypes and omits some of them. Of hundreds of thousands of clones in the sample, about 88% are singletons; the top ten hold roughly 6%.

The TCR comes from a person between 18 and 65 years old who received the Ad26.COV2.S COVID-19 vaccine or a placebo. This specimen was peripheral blood, taken in a trial of Ad26.COV2.S vaccine versus placebo. The V call is TRBV7-3, the J call TRBJ2-7; D ambiguous. CDR3 coding DNA: TGTGCCAGCAGCGACTCCTCTTACGAGCAGTACTTC. Its translation: CASSDSSYEQYF.